Listed here is a single T cell receptor beta chain. What it binds is not known. These data belong to a study of early T cells in non-severe SARS-CoV-2 infection. Across the whole study: Chains were unpaired, as sequencing was done on bulk RNA from unsorted whole blood. Study conclusions and caveats: Missing private and CD4 specificities, VDJdb matching favored anti-spike CD8 responses.

Germline V CDR1 and CDR2: SGHAT, FQNNGV. CDR3 length: 16 amino acids. Trimming left V 2 bases short and J 6 bases short, with 18 bases between. Individually, cDNA molecules had unique molecular identifiers attached to them. MiXCR, applied by TCRdb to the 5' RACE reads, yields one record per CDR3 protein. The repertoire has tens of thousands of distinct CDR3 sequences, around 10% of them found once; the top ten carry 3.5% to 5.5%. The chain joins TRBV11-2 to TRBJ2-3; tentatively, D is TRBD1 or TRBD2 (5 bases each). This sequence was found in an adult who was a healthcare worker with PCR-confirmed SARS-CoV-2 infection or an uninfected control (not recorded which). The sequenced sample was whole blood. Written as DNA, the CDR3 is TGTGCCAGCAGCTTATTCGGGACGCCGGTCGGGGATACGCAGTATTTT. Encoded protein: CASSLFGTPVGDTQYF.